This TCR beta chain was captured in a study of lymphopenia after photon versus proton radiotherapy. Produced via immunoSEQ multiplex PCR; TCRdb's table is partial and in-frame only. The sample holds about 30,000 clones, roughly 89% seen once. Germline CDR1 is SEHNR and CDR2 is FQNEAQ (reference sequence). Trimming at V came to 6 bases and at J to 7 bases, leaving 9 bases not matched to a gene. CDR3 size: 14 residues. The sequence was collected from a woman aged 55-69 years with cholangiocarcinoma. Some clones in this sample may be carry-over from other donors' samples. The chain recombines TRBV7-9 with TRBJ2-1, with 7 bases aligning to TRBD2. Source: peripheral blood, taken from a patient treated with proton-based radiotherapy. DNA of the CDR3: TGTGCCAGCAGGCCGTCACTAGCGAAAAATGAGCAGTTCTTC. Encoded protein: CASRPSLAKNEQFF.